Below, 25 T cell receptor beta chains from the same sample are listed, as sequenced in a study of control samples from healthy donors and cancer patients. Sequencing used immunoSEQ multiplex PCR; TCRdb keeps in-frame clones, though not all of them. The sample consists of roughly 100,000 clones, just under 95% of them appearing once. The specimen sequenced was blood. The receptors stem from a human donor in good health. The donor label of this sample is uncertain.

This clone was counted once. CDR3 sequence reads: CASSQDQPDTQYF. CDR3 bases: TGTGCCAGCAGCCAAGATCAACCCGATACGCAGTATTTT. The chain links TRBV14 to TRBJ2-3; D gene uncertain. The CDR3 extends over 13 amino acids. The germline gives CDR1 SGHDN, CDR2 FVKESK. Deletions cut 0 bases from V and 6 bases from J, with 7 bases between. The entire variable domain, with the rest obtained from reference TRBV14 and TRBJ2-3, is as follows: EAGVTQFPSHSVIEKGQTVTLRCDPISGHDNLYWYRRVMGKEIKFLLHFVKESKQDESGMPNNRFLAERTGGTYSTLKVQPAELEDSGVYFCASSQDQPDTQYFGPGTRLTVL.

The DNA for the CDR3 is TGTGCCAGCAGCCCCGGCAGGGGAAAGATGATGATGAACACTGAAGCTTTCTTT. This sequence encodes CASSPGRGKMMMNTEAFF. The chain links TRBV5-4 to TRBJ1-1; TRBD1 is a possible D gene (6 bases). V lost 4 bases and J 0 bases, leaving 22 bases between the germline ends. Per germline, CDR1 SGHNT and CDR2 YYREEE (reference sequence). The CDR3 consists of 18 residues.

This sequence joins TRBV7-9 and TRBJ1-2; D unresolved. Germline V lookup: CDR1 SEHNR, CDR2 FQNEAQ (reference sequence). The CDR3 contains 11 residues. V was shortened by 4 bases and J by 7 bases, with 7 bases between the two germline ends. In DNA form, the CDR3 reads TGTGCCAGCAGCTCCCGAGGTGGCTACACCTTC. Encoded protein: CASSSRGGYTF.

DNA for the CDR3: TGTGCCAGCAGCGTAACAGGGGAATCCTATGGCTACACCTTC. Translation: CASSVTGESYGYTF. The J gene is TRBJ1-2, the V gene TRBV13; 7 nucleotides line up with TRBD1. The CDR3 totals 14 residues. The J segment lost 4 bases and the V segment lost 5 bases, leaving 7 bases of the junction unmatched. Germline CDR1 is PRHDT and CDR2 is FYEKMQ (reference sequence). The full variable domain, with the rest looked up from reference TRBV13 and TRBJ1-2, is AAGVIQSPRHLIKEKRETATLKCYPIPRHDTVYWYQQGPGQDPQFLISFYEKMQSDKGSIPDRFSAQQFSDYHSELNMSSLELGDSALYFCASSVTGESYGYTFGSGTRLTVV.

The chain combines TRBV7-8 with TRBJ2-2; 7 bases match TRBD1. The CDR3 runs 15 residues. From germline, CDR1 is SGHVS and CDR2 FQNEAQ. V lost 4 bases and J lost 2; bases outside the gene matches: 4. The CDR3 nucleotides read TGTGCCAGCAGCTCCAGGGACAGCAACACCGGGGAGCTGTTTTTT. It encodes CASSSRDSNTGELFF.

The CDR3 sequence: CASSPLGGDTEAFF. DNA of the CDR3: TGTGCCAGCTCACCTTTGGGGGGGGACACTGAAGCTTTCTTT. The chain links TRBV18 to TRBJ1-1, with a weak D call TRBD1 (5 bases). The V end lost 3 bases, the J end lost 3 bases, and 11 bases lay between the germline ends. The CDR3 has 14 residues. CDR1 and CDR2 from the germline V gene are KGHSH and LQKENI.

V is TRBV19 and J is TRBJ1-5; 9 bases fit TRBD1. The junction had 3 bases not matched to a gene; V was cut back by 5 bases and J by 1 base. The CDR3 spans 15 residues. CDR1 and CDR2 from the germline V gene are LNHDA and SQIVND (reference sequence). DNA of the CDR3: TGTGCCAGTAGTCGGGGACAGGGCAGCAATCAGCCCCAGCATTTT. Its protein is CASSRGQGSNQPQHF.

This chain connects TRBV3-1 (or the pseudogene TRBV3-2) to TRBJ1-1; the D is unclear. CDR1 LGHDT and CDR2 YNNKEL come from the germline V gene (reference sequence). CDR3 length: 12 amino acids. The V end lost 1 base, the J end lost 5 bases, and 5 bases lay between the germline ends. CDR3 region: CASSQVATEAFF. In DNA, the CDR3 is TGTGCCAGCAGCCAAGTAGCGACTGAAGCTTTCTTT.

The chain employs TRBV27 and TRBJ1-1; no clear D. The ends were cut back, 5 bases at V and 3 bases at J, with 4 bases in the middle. CDR3 length: 11 residues. Per germline, CDR1 MNHEY and CDR2 SMNVEV (reference sequence). DNA for the CDR3: TGTGCCAGCAGTGGGTACACTGAAGCTTTCTTT. It encodes CASSGYTEAFF.

V and J are TRBV9 and TRBJ1-5; no firm D call. CDR1 and CDR2 (germline): SGDLS, YYNGEE. The CDR3 is made up of 14 amino acids. Trimming stripped 4 bases from V and 2 bases from J, with 10 bases between. CDR3 amino acids: CASSPNSGNQPQHF. Here the CDR3 DNA reads TGTGCCAGCAGCCCAAACTCTGGCAATCAGCCCCAGCATTTT.

This clone showed up just a few times. The V and J genes are TRBV10-3 and TRBJ2-5; TRBD1 matches at 9 bases. The CDR3 runs to 15 residues. Trimming at V came to 6 bases and at J to 5 bases, leaving 10 bases not matched to a gene. CDR1 ENHRY and CDR2 SYGVKD come from the germline V gene. The CDR3 DNA reads as TGTGCCATCAGCTTGGACAGGGGCCAGGGGGAGACCCAGTACTTC. Protein product: CAISLDRGQGETQYF.

In its sample, this clone was seen once. This chain joins TRBV18 and TRBJ2-3; 7 bases agree with TRBD1. Germline V gives CDR1 KGHSH, CDR2 LQKENI. This CDR3 contains 14 residues. V was clipped by 3 bases and J by 4 bases; unmatched bases: 4. The CDR3 is CASSPRGGADTQYF. DNA of the CDR3: TGTGCCAGCTCACCGAGAGGGGGCGCAGATACGCAGTATTTT.

The gene calls are TRBV21-1 and TRBJ2-5; TRBD2 is the table's D call, not checked against the DNA. TRBV21-1 is a pseudogene segment. The CDR3 sequence is 14 residues long. The CDR3 bases are TGTGCCAGCAGCACGGTCCGGGGGAAAGAGACCCAGTACTTC. Its translation: CASSTVRGKETQYF.

This clone was counted a few times. This chain joins TRBV4-1 and TRBJ1-1, with D possibly TRBD1 on 5 matching bases. Germline V gives CDR1 MGHRA, CDR2 YSYEKL. Trimming removed 0 bases from V and 0 bases from J, with 14 bases in between. This CDR3 is built from 17 residues. The CDR3: CASSQDAPRGMNTEAFF. CDR3 DNA sequence: TGCGCCAGCAGCCAAGATGCCCCAAGGGGTATGAACACTGAAGCTTTCTTT.

DNA for the CDR3: TGTGCCAGCAGCTTAGAGGGGGCGGCCTCCTATGGCTACACCTTC. Translation gives CASSLEGAASYGYTF. The chain carries TRBV11-2 and TRBJ1-2; possible D gene TRBD1, 6 bases. Deletions cut 0 bases from V and 4 bases from J, with 12 bases between. The germline V gene encodes CDR1 SGHAT and CDR2 FQNNGV. The CDR3 totals 15 residues.

This clone was counted a single time. This chain uses TRBV7-6 with TRBJ2-5; D perhaps matches TRBD2 (8 bases). The V gene lost 4 bases and the J gene lost 2 bases, with 26 bases spanning the gap. This CDR3 is built from 19 residues. The germline CDR1 and CDR2 sequences are SGHVS and FNYEAQ. In DNA, the CDR3 is TGTGCCAGCAGCTGGACAGGCTACTCGGTAGCGGGGCGACAAGAGACCCAGTACTTC. This gives the protein CASSWTGYSVAGRQETQYF.

The V call is TRBV6-5, the J call TRBJ2-1; no clear D. This CDR3 contains 14 residues. Trimming stripped 4 bases from V and 6 bases from J, with 13 bases between. CDR1 is MNHEY, CDR2 SVGAGI, per germline. The CDR3 nucleotides are TGTGCCAGCAGTTTTCGATCTGATGGCAATGAGCAGTTCTTC. Its translation: CASSFRSDGNEQFF.

The chain employs TRBV2 and TRBJ2-3; maybe TRBD1 (5 bases). CDR1 is SNHLY and CDR2 is FYNNEI in the germline V gene. CDR3 size: 14 residues. V was shortened by 7 bases and J by 11 bases, with 22 bases between the two germline ends. The CDR3 DNA sequence: TGTGCCAGCACCCTACAGGCTAACTCCCGTGGGCAGTATTTT. It translates to CASTLQANSRGQYF.

The CDR3 reads CASSPYEAGVKTQYF. The CDR3 bases are TGTGCCAGCAGCCCATACGAAGCGGGGGTTAAGACCCAGTACTTC. The gene calls are TRBV11-1 and TRBJ2-5; 8 positions match TRBD2. Germline trimming cut 5 bases from V and 6 bases from J; bases unmatched to any gene: 11. The length of the CDR3 is 15 residues. Germline lookup yields CDR1 SGHAT and CDR2 FQDESV (reference sequence).

The chain employs TRBV19 and TRBJ1-5, with TRBD1 identical over 10 bases. The CDR3 runs 15 residues. J was trimmed by 2 bases and V by 6 bases; bases with no gene match: 4. Looked up from germline, CDR1 is LNHDA and CDR2 is SQIVND (reference sequence). CDR3 DNA sequence: TGTGCCAGTAGGGACAGGGGGATTGGCAATCAGCCCCAGCATTTT. This codes for CASRDRGIGNQPQHF.

The chain uses TRBV19 and TRBJ1-5; the D is unclear. Trimming removed 6 bases at V and 4 bases at J, with 22 bases between. The CDR3 has 17 amino acids. Germline V lookup: CDR1 LNHDA, CDR2 SQIVND (reference sequence). The CDR3 sequence: CASSMAGLGGGNQPQHF. DNA for the CDR3: TGTGCCAGTAGCATGGCGGGGTTGGGAGGTGGGAATCAGCCCCAGCATTTT.

This chain connects TRBV6-6 to TRBJ2-5; D uncertain. CDR1 and CDR2 (germline): MNHNY, SVGAGI (reference sequence). The CDR3 contains 11 residues. Trimming cost V 6 bases and J 5 bases, with 7 bases left between them. The CDR3 loop is CASSPDETQYF. The CDR3 coding sequence is TGTGCCAGCAGCCCCGATGAGACCCAGTACTTC.

This chain connects TRBV6-5 to TRBJ1-1; 7 bases align to TRBD1. Unmatched junction bases numbered 3, after V lost 5 bases and J lost 3 bases. The CDR3 sequence is 13 residues long. The V gene's germline CDR1 is MNHEY and CDR2 SVGAGI. The CDR3 nucleotides are TGTGCCAGCAGTCCAACAGGGGACACTGAAGCTTTCTTT. Residues: CASSPTGDTEAFF.

The gene calls are TRBV15 and TRBJ2-7; TRBD2 is a possible D gene (5 bases). CDR1 is LNHNV and CDR2 is YYDKDF in the germline V gene (reference sequence). The CDR3 extends over 14 amino acids. V was clipped by 0 bases and J by 4 bases, with 10 bases between them. The CDR3 spells CATSRERDWYEQYF. Here the CDR3 DNA reads TGTGCCACCAGCAGAGAACGGGATTGGTACGAGCAGTACTTC. Full variable domain (outside the CDR3, taken from reference TRBV15 and TRBJ2-7): DAMVIQNPRYQVTQFGKPVTLSCSQTLNHNVMYWYQQKSSQAPKLLFHYYDKDFNNEADTPDNFQSRRPNTSFCFLDIRSPGLGDTAMYLCATSRERDWYEQYFGPGTRLTVT.

The J gene is TRBJ2-7, the V gene TRBV7-2; 7 bases agree with TRBD2. Germline assignment: CDR1 SGHTA and CDR2 FQGNSA. Trimming cost V 5 bases and J 5 bases; bases outside gene matches: 9. The CDR3 spans 14 residues. The CDR3 DNA is TGTGCCAGCAGCAAGCGGGACTTTGGAGACGAGCAGTACGTC. It codes for CASSKRDFGDEQYV.